The source of this T cell receptor beta chain is a study of T-cell memory formation after mild COVID-19 (dated by TCRdb to the early 2020s). Concerning the study at large: TCR sequence clusters from the two donors were found to be largely donor specific. The cohort comprised two young, previously healthy adult volunteers, one female and one male. In a couple of donors, T-cell clones that expanded and contracted after mild COVID-19 were tracked by sequencing TCRalpha and TCRbeta repertoires over time. Results the study describes overall, beyond this receptor: Some responding clones were detected in pre-infection memory, suggesting pre-existing cross-reactive memory T cells joined the SARS-CoV-2 response. Contracting CD4+ clones turned up mainly in the CM and EM memory subsets, whereas EMRA was where CD8+ clones were enriched. From day 15 to 85, contracting clones showed balanced CD4/CD8 phenotypes, whereas a second wave of clones that expanded from day 15 to 37 leaned towards CD4+. The second-wave clones that peaked on day 37 were not confirmed to be SARS-CoV-2 specific. The study covered only two mild cases, and larger cohorts including severe cases with pre-infection samples were considered necessary.

Ficoll-Paque density gradient centrifugation was the method used to isolate PBMCs. Sequencing instrument: Illumina NovaSeq 6000. TCRalpha and TCRbeta cDNA libraries were constructed by 5'RACE with constant-segment primers, with sample barcodes and unique molecular identifiers being introduced. RNA was extracted from every sample with Trizol reagent. Libraries were amplified in two PCR steps, with a second sample barcode and Illumina TruSeq adapters added in the second step. Libraries were sequenced on an Illumina NovaSeq with 2 x 150 bp paired-end reads. As for how the authors treated the data: The reads were demultiplexed and collapsed into UMI-guided consensus sequences using migec v1.2.7. Using mixcr v2.1.11, UMI consensuses were aligned to TRA and TRB V and J templates and then assembled into clonotypes. A clonotype was counted as expanded or contracted only when both edgeR and NoisET called the clonotype significant, with the noise models trained on biological replicates. edgeR calls used a false discovery rate-adjusted p below 0.01 and a log2 fold-change threshold of 1. As an exploratory analysis of dynamics, PCA with hierarchical clustering was applied to max-normalized trajectories of the 1000 most abundant clonotypes. The CD4 or CD8 phenotype of responding clones was assigned using the separately sequenced CD4+ and CD8+ repertoires. TCRdb reprocessed the public reads (quality trimming at Q25 with fastp, clone calling with MiXCR) and kept in-frame beta chains. Rows are combined by CDR3 protein, so each entry shows the most common genes and DNA. The authors' filters were not applied to this entry. The sample profile shows a few hundred thousand distinct CDR3 sequences; around 28% of them were found once. The top ten hold roughly 14% of the sample.

With regard to this clonotype: Its target antigen remains unknown. Per-nucleotide qualities are absent, and no much larger clonotype sits a single base away.

The CDR3 spans 14 residues, from the cysteine through the phenylalanine. The read is trimmed to its CDR3 DNA, 42 bases read in frame from base 1. The junction shows trimming of 4 bases on V and 4 bases on J, and the gene matches do not reach 4 bases of it. The germline V gene (reference sequence) yields DFQATT for CDR1 and SNEGSKA for CDR2. The sample comprised PBMCs or a T cell subset sorted from them (not recorded which). This clonotype originated in an adult woman who had mild COVID-19 (a few samples of this study predate the infection). The sample titles of this study are shuffled in the database, so cell type and time point are left out; the donor was told from shared clones. This chain joins TRBV20-1 to TRBJ2-5; 12 junctional bases match TRBD2. The CDR3 protein: CSATSGRASETQYF. Read as DNA, the sequence is TGCAGTGCTACTAGCGGGAGGGCCTCAGAGACCCAGTACTTC.